The 8 T cell receptor beta chains presented below share a single source sample, sequenced in a study of T cell responses to AZD1222 COVID-19 vaccine (dated by TCRdb to the early 2020s). The library was generated by the immunoSEQ multiplex PCR assay. TCRdb holds this immuneACCESS table with in-frame rearrangements only. Some clones are missing; in checked studies, unresolved V genes explain under half, and the rest has no known cause. This sample gives over 80,000 clones in total; more than 85% of them show up just once. The ten largest clones represent around 8.6% of the sample. In light of the paper, this sample's time point label describes: about 28 days (+/-7) after the second vaccine dose. Sequenced here: peripheral blood, sampled 28 days after the second AZD1222 dose. These receptors were collected from an adult who received the AZD1222 COVID-19 vaccine.

The chain is built from TRBV6-5 and TRBJ2-7; no clear D gene. Germline V CDR1 and CDR2: MNHEY, SVGAGI. Trimming cost V 6 bases and J 5 bases, with 11 bases left between them. The CDR3 runs 12 residues. The CDR3 sequence: CASSPVQDEQYF. CDR3 nucleotide sequence: TGTGCCAGCAGCCCCGTTCAGGACGAGCAGTACTTC.

The V call is TRBV7-3, the J call TRBJ2-3, with D unclear. CDR1 SGHTA and CDR2 FQGTGA come from the germline V gene. This CDR3 is 13 amino acids long. The ends were cut back, 1 base at V and 9 bases at J, with 11 bases in the middle. As DNA, the CDR3 is TGTGCCAGCAGCTTAAACGCCCGGCTGACGCAGTATTTT. It specifies CASSLNARLTQYF. Full variable domain (outside the CDR3, taken from reference TRBV7-3 and TRBJ2-3): GAGVSQTPSNKVTEKGKYVELRCDPISGHTALYWYRQSLGQGPEFLIYFQGTGAADDSGLPNDRFFAVRPEGSVSTLKIQRTERGDSAVYLCASSLNARLTQYFGPGTRLTVL.

The V call is TRBV6-2 or TRBV6-3, the J call TRBJ2-1, with D maybe TRBD2 (5 bases). In germline, CDR1 is MNHEY, CDR2 SVGEGT. The CDR3 totals 16 residues. V was pared by 2 bases and J by 7 bases, with 18 bases between. CDR3 amino acids: CASSYSAGARANEQFF. CDR3 DNA: TGTGCCAGCAGTTACAGCGCGGGCGCGAGGGCGAATGAGCAGTTCTTC.

This chain joins TRBV12-3 or TRBV12-4 and TRBJ2-7; D unclear. With 2 bases removed from V and 4 bases from J, the gap between germline ends came to 9 bases. CDR3 size: 13 residues. CDR3 region: CASSLTASYEQYF. The DNA for the CDR3 is TGTGCCAGCAGTTTAACAGCCTCTTACGAGCAGTACTTC.

V gene TRBV19 combines with J gene TRBJ1-2; a weak D match, TRBD1 (5 bases). V lost 3 bases and J lost 8, with 16 bases in between. Germline values: CDR1 LNHDA, CDR2 SQIVND (reference sequence). The CDR3 spans 14 residues. CDR3 sequence reads: CASSIRGEVVGYTF. As DNA, the CDR3 is TGTGCCAGTAGTATTCGGGGGGAGGTTGTGGGCTACACCTTC.

This sequence joins TRBV27 and TRBJ2-7, with 7 bases matching TRBD2. The length of the CDR3 is 14 residues. Germline-derived CDR1 and CDR2 are MNHEY and SMNVEV (reference sequence). The J segment lost 0 bases and the V segment lost 5 bases, leaving 4 bases of the junction unmatched. The CDR3 loop reads CASSPTSASYEQYF. The CDR3 DNA is TGTGCCAGCAGTCCAACTAGCGCCTCCTACGAGCAGTACTTC.

The V gene is TRBV5-8, the J gene TRBJ1-2; tentatively, D is TRBD1 (5 bases). This CDR3 comprises 17 residues. Germline V gene lookup returns CDR1 SGHTS and CDR2 YDEGEE. With 2 bases removed from V and 0 bases from J, the gap between germline ends came to 17 bases. The DNA for the CDR3 is TGTGCCAGCAGCTTCCAGGGCGCAACAATAACTAACTATGGCTACACCTTC. Protein: CASSFQGATITNYGYTF.

V is TRBV25-1 and J is TRBJ1-4; 7 bases map to TRBD1. Looked up from germline, CDR1 is MGHDK and CDR2 is SYGVNS. The length of the CDR3 is 16 residues. Trimming removed 0 bases from V and 8 bases from J; junction bases left unmatched: 9. The CDR3, as DNA: TGTGCCAGCAGTGAATATATTCCAGGGGGAGGAGAAAAACTGTTTTTT. This codes for CASSEYIPGGGEKLFF.